This is a list of T cell receptor beta chains from one sample in a study of spatial heterogeneity in lung cancer. From the 5' RACE reads, TCRdb called clonotypes with MiXCR, one entry per CDR3 protein. The table shows nearly 50,000 distinct CDR3 sequences, with approximately 7.6% occurring only once. The source was PBMCs, collected at surgery. The receptors stem from a female donor with early-stage non-small cell lung cancer. CDR3s include the opening cysteine and the closing phenylalanine or tryptophan. A D gene is named only where the DNA matches it firmly. The size entry is marked missing in some rows and otherwise reads once, few, many or a size class.

V	D	J	size	CDR3	DNA
TRBV2	TRBD1	TRBJ1-5	many	CASSEMDRNNQPQHF	TGTGCCAGCAGTGAGATGGACAGGAACAATCAGCCCCAGCATTTT
TRBV7-9	TRBD2	TRBJ2-3	many	CASSFPSGGIPRVDTQYF	TGTGCCAGCAGCTTCCCTAGCGGGGGGATACCGCGGGTAGATACGCAGTATTTT
TRBV30	NA	TRBJ1-5	many	CAWSPDNQPQHF	TGTGCCTGGAGTCCCGACAATCAGCCCCAGCATTTT
TRBV7-6	NA	TRBJ2-7	few	CASSPGPEGEQYF	TGTGCCAGCAGCCCTGGACCGGAGGGTGAGCAGTACTTC
TRBV20-1	TRBD2	TRBJ2-7	many	CSCAGGIPSSYEQYF	TGCAGTTGTGCGGGGGGGATCCCGAGCTCCTACGAGCAGTACTTC
TRBV5-4	NA	TRBJ2-2	few	CASSFQGGGRTGELFF	TGTGCCAGCAGCTTCCAAGGAGGGGGGCGCACCGGGGAGCTGTTTTTT
TRBV18	TRBD2	TRBJ2-1	many	CASSPYPAGTLSNEQFF	TGTGCCAGCTCGCCATACCCAGCGGGGACTTTATCGAATGAGCAGTTCTTC
TRBV20-1	TRBD1	TRBJ1-5	NA	CSAGTANQPQHF	TGCAGTGCCGGGACAGCAAATCAGCCCCAGCATTTT
TRBV6-2/TRBV6-3	NA	TRBJ1-4	NA	CASSYVPDANEKLFF	TGTGCCAGCAGTTACGTGCCAGATGCTAATGAAAAACTGTTTTTT
TRBV7-9	NA	TRBJ2-4	NA	CASSHRMVAENIQYF	TGTGCCAGCAGCCACCGAATGGTGGCAGAAAACATTCAGTACTTC
TRBV18	NA	TRBJ1-4	few	CASSPQPGATNEKLFF	TGTGCCAGCTCACCCCAACCAGGAGCAACTAATGAAAAACTGTTTTTT
TRBV29-1	NA	TRBJ2-2	many	CSAWKTGELFF	TGCAGCGCCTGGAAAACCGGGGAGCTGTTTTTT
TRBV7-8	NA	TRBJ2-5	few	CASSLNRVQETQYF	TGTGCCAGCAGCTTGAACAGGGTTCAAGAGACCCAGTACTTC
TRBV28	NA	TRBJ2-5	NA	CASSTDVGKTQYF	TGTGCCAGCAGTACGGACGTGGGAAAGACCCAGTACTTC
TRBV12-3/TRBV12-4	NA	TRBJ2-5	NA	CASSPPGLRQETQYF	TGTGCCAGCAGTCCACCGGGACTCCGACAAGAGACCCAGTACTTC
TRBV4-1	TRBD1	TRBJ2-1	many	CASSHPGTGYTEQFF	TGCGCCAGCAGCCACCCCGGGACAGGGTATACTGAGCAGTTCTTC
TRBV5-1	TRBD1	TRBJ2-7	many	CASSLEGTGAYEQYF	TGCGCCAGCAGCTTGGAAGGGACAGGGGCCTACGAGCAGTACTTC
TRBV6-2/TRBV6-3	NA	TRBJ1-1	few	CASTNRGSANTEAFF	TGTGCCAGCACCAATAGGGGCTCGGCGAACACTGAAGCTTTCTTT
TRBV5-1	NA	TRBJ1-5	NA	CASSLDTNQPQHF	TGCGCCAGCAGCTTGGACACGAATCAGCCCCAGCATTTT
TRBV10-3	NA	TRBJ2-7	NA	CAISSGSDTPNF	TGTGCCATCAGCAGCGGCAGCGACACTCCGAACTTC
TRBV4-3	TRBD2	TRBJ2-2	NA	CASSQDRGVRTGELFF	TGCGCCAGCAGCCAAGATCGGGGGGTTAGGACCGGGGAGCTGTTTTTT
TRBV7-2	TRBD2	TRBJ2-5	NA	CASSYSGFQETQYF	TGTGCCAGCAGCTATAGCGGGTTCCAAGAGACCCAGTACTTC
TRBV20-1	TRBD1	TRBJ2-3	NA	CSARGQGQSDTQYF	TGCAGTGCTAGGGGACAGGGACAATCAGATACGCAGTATTTT
TRBV28	NA	TRBJ1-5	many	CASSPEEGHPNQPQHF	TGTGCCAGCAGTCCCGAGGAGGGACACCCCAATCAGCCCCAGCATTTT
TRBV11-3	NA	TRBJ2-3	few	CASSVGQTNTDTQYF	TGTGCCAGCAGCGTAGGACAGACGAACACAGATACGCAGTATTTT
TRBV29-1	TRBD1	TRBJ2-1	NA	CSQAEGAGEQFF	TGCAGCCAGGCAGAGGGGGCTGGGGAGCAGTTCTTC
TRBV4-3	NA	TRBJ1-1	few	CASSQEETDMNTEAFF	TGCGCCAGCAGCCAAGAGGAAACGGATATGAACACTGAAGCTTTCTTT
TRBV28	TRBD1	TRBJ2-7	NA	CASSLRLQGAYEQYF	TGTGCCAGCAGTTTACGTCTACAGGGGGCCTACGAGCAGTACTTC
TRBV28	TRBD1	TRBJ2-3	few	CASSFPRDSYTDTQYF	TGTGCCAGCAGTTTCCCCCGGGACAGCTACACAGATACGCAGTATTTT
TRBV20-1	NA	TRBJ1-6	many	CSARDRQSSYNSPLHF	TGCAGTGCTAGAGATCGGCAGAGCTCCTATAATTCACCCCTCCACTTT
TRBV6-2/TRBV6-3	NA	TRBJ2-1	few	CASSYSVYNEQFF	TGTGCCAGCAGTTACTCGGTCTACAATGAGCAGTTCTTC
TRBV20-1	NA	TRBJ1-1	NA	CSAKHWNTEAFF	TGCAGTGCTAAGCACTGGAACACTGAAGCTTTCTTT
TRBV20-1	NA	TRBJ2-4	many	CSAPPGLGKNIQYF	TGCAGTGCACCGCCGGGGTTGGGCAAAAACATTCAGTACTTC
TRBV12-3/TRBV12-4	TRBD1	TRBJ1-6	many	CASRNTGEHSPLHF	TGTGCCAGCAGGAACACAGGGGAGCACTCACCCCTCCACTTT
TRBV6-6	NA	TRBJ2-3	many	CASRWTADTQYF	TGTGCCAGCAGATGGACAGCCGATACGCAGTATTTT
TRBV29-1	NA	TRBJ2-3	many	CSVDGVTSTDTQYF	TGCAGCGTTGATGGGGTGACTAGCACAGATACGCAGTATTTT
TRBV27	TRBD1	TRBJ1-1	NA	CASSWTGGNTEAFF	TGTGCCAGCAGTTGGACAGGGGGGAACACTGAAGCTTTCTTT
TRBV19	TRBD1	TRBJ2-2	NA	CASRDRGANTGELFF	TGTGCCAGTAGAGACAGGGGCGCGAACACCGGGGAGCTGTTTTTT
TRBV4-2	NA	TRBJ2-1	NA	CASSQIPLTLLNNSNNEQFF	TGTGCCAGCAGCCAGATCCCTTTGACCCTCCTGAACAACTCCAACAATGAGCAGTTCTTC
TRBV20-1	TRBD2	TRBJ2-3	few	CSAGDNRGGGGVADTQYF	TGCAGTGCCGGAGATAACCGCGGGGGCGGGGGGGTGGCAGATACGCAGTATTTT
TRBV6-1	NA	TRBJ2-2	many	CASSFSRGENTGELFF	TGTGCCAGCAGTTTTTCCAGGGGGGAGAACACCGGGGAGCTGTTTTTT
TRBV6-1	NA	TRBJ2-3	many	CATTPGGRTDTQYF	TGTGCCACCACTCCTGGAGGACGCACAGATACGCAGTATTTT
TRBV5-4	NA	TRBJ2-3	many	CASSSQRSGGDTDTQYF	TGTGCCAGCAGCTCCCAACGGAGCGGCGGGGATACAGATACGCAGTATTTT
TRBV18	NA	TRBJ1-2	few	CASSPTSFGDRGGYTF	TGTGCCAGCTCACCGACCAGCTTTGGGGATCGTGGTGGCTACACCTTC